This section outlines one T cell receptor (beta chain) sequence together with its context. The antigen remains undetermined. The sample comes from a study of cytomegalovirus exposure and HLA in healthy donors. The study, taken as a whole, reports: Being productive about 87% or about 30% of the time was typical of most TCR beta V segments in an earlier analysis. A likely sequencing artifact accounted for one observed cluster of highly shared sequence variants. The study listed some 160 cytomegalovirus-associated TCR beta chains.

The PCR contained 60 Vbeta and 13 Jbeta primers. Using immunoSEQ multiplex PCR, the repertoire was profiled, and TCRdb retains in-frame clones only, with some absent. The sample consists of roughly 100,000 clones, approximately 70% of them appearing once. There are 14 residues in the CDR3. Germline CDR1 and CDR2: KGHSH and LQKENI. J gave up 9 bases and V 2 bases, and 10 bases lay outside the gene matches. This TCR was recovered from a man in his thirties or forties in good health and CMV-seronegative. The chain recombines TRBV18 with TRBJ2-7, with TRBD2 matching 7 bases. The specimen was PBMCs. The CDR3 sequence is CASSPSPGGFGQYF. In DNA form, the CDR3 reads TGTGCCAGCTCACCATCACCCGGGGGGTTCGGGCAGTACTTC.